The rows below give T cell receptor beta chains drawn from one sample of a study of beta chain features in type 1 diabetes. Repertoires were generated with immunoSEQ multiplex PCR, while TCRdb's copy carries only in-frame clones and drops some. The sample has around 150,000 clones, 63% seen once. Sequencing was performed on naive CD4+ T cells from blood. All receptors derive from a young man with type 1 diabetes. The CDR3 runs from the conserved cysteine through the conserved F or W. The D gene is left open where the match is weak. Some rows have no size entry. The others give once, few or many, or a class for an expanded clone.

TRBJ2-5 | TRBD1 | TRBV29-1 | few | TGCAGCGTTGAAATTCTGACAGGGCCCCAAGAGACCCAGTACTTC | CSVEILTGPQETQYF
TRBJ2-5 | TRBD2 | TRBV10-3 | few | TGTGCCATCAGTGAGGGATTAGCGGGGAGCCAAGAGACCCAGTACTTC | CAISEGLAGSQETQYF
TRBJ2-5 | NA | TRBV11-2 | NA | TGTGCCAGCAGTCAGGGAGACGAGACCCAGTACTTC | CASSQGDETQYF
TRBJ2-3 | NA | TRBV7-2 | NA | TGTGCCAGCAGCACTCAATTCCTGAGCACAGATACGCAGTATTTT | CASSTQFLSTDTQYF
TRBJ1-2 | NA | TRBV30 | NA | TGTGGCCAAGAGAGCGGAGCTAACTATGGCTACACCTTC | CGQESGANYGYTF
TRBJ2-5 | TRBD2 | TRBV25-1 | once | TGTGCCGCCGGGGGGGCGGCGGAGACCCAGTACTTC | CAAGGAAETQYF
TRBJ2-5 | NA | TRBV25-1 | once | TGTGCCAGCAGTGAATATAAGGGGGACGGGGAGACCCAGTACTTC | CASSEYKGDGETQYF
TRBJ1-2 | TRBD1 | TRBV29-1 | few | TGCAGCGCTGGACAGGGCTATGGCTACACCTTC | CSAGQGYGYTF
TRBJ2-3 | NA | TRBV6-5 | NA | TGTGCCAGCAGTTACTCCCAAAGCACAGATACGCAGTATTTT | CASSYSQSTDTQYF
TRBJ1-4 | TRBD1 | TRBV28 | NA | TGTGCCAGCAGTTTGGGACAGTTTACCGAAAAACTGTTTTTT | CASSLGQFTEKLFF
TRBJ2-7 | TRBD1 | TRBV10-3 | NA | TGTGCCATCAGTGAGCCTGGGACAGACGAGCAGTACTTC | CAISEPGTDEQYF
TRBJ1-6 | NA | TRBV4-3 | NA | TGCGCCAGCAGCTTAGTCAGGGGCGGATCACCCCTCCACTTT | CASSLVRGGSPLHF
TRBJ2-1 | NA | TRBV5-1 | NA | TGCGCCAGCAGCTTGGGACCGGGCCGCGGGTTTGGTGATGAGCAGTTCTTC | CASSLGPGRGFGDEQFF
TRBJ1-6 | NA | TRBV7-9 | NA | TGTGCCATCACACGGTCGGCGGGGGGCGCATTTGTACCCCTCCACTTT | CAITRSAGGAFVPLHF
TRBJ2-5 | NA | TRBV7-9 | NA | TGTGCCAGCAGCTTACCCAGGGGGACCCAGTACTTC | CASSLPRGTQYF
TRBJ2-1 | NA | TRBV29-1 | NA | TGCAGCGTTGGAATCGGACCCTACAATGAGCAGTTCTTC | CSVGIGPYNEQFF
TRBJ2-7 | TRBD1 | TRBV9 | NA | TGTGCCAGCAGCGTACAGGGACAGTCGTACGAGCAGTACTTC | CASSVQGQSYEQYF
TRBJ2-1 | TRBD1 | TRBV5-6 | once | TGTGCCAGCAGCGGCGACAGGGAAGAAACCTACAATGAGCAGTTCTTC | CASSGDREETYNEQFF
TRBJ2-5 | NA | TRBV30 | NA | TGTGCCTGGAGCGTCCAAGAGACCCAGTACTTC | CAWSVQETQYF
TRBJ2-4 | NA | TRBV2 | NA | TGTGCCAGCAGCTCGGAGGTAGCCAAAAACATTCAGTACTTC | CASSSEVAKNIQYF
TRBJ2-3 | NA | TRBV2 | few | TGTGCCAGCAAGGGGACTTTCACAGATACGCAGTATTTT | CASKGTFTDTQYF
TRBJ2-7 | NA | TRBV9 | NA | TGTGCCAGCAGCGCAGGAAACGAGCAGTACTTC | CASSAGNEQYF
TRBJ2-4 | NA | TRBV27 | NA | TGTGCCAGCACTCGGCAGGGATGGGACATTCAGTACTTC | CASTRQGWDIQYF
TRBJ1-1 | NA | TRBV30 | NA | TGTGCCTGGATTAGGAGCAGGGACACTGAAGCTTTCTTT | CAWIRSRDTEAFF
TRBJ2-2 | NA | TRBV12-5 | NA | TGTGCTAGTGCACAGGGTGAACTGGCCGGGGAGCTGTTTTTT | CASAQGELAGELFF
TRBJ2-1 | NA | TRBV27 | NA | TGTGCCAGCAGTCAGGCCGACAATGAGCAGTTCTTC | CASSQADNEQFF
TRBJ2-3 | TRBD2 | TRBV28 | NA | TGTGCCAGCAGTTTCCCGACTAGCGGGAGCACAGATACGCAGTATTTT | CASSFPTSGSTDTQYF
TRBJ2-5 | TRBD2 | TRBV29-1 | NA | TGCAGCGGTGAGCGGGGGGGAAGTGAGACCCAGTACTTC | CSGERGGSETQYF
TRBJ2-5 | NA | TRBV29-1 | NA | TGCAGCGTCACTGCACCTCGGGGGTCGAAAGAGACCCAGTACTTC | CSVTAPRGSKETQYF
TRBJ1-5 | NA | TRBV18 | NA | TGTGCCAGCTCACTTGAGGTGAGCAATCAGCCCCAGCATTTT | CASSLEVSNQPQHF
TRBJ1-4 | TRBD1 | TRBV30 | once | TGTGCCTGGAGTTTGGGACAGGGTTTCGGAAAACTGTTTTTT | CAWSLGQGFGKLFF
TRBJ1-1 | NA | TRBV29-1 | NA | TGCAGCGTTGAGGGGGTTAACACTGAAGCTTTCTTT | CSVEGVNTEAFF
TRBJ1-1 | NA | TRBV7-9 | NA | TGTGCCAGCAGCCCCCGGGACACGGGGCGGAACACTGAAGCTTTCTTT | CASSPRDTGRNTEAFF
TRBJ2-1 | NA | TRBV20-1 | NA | TGCAGTGCTAGATCCTCGGACCAACAGTTCTTC | CSARSSDQQFF
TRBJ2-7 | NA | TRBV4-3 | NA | TGCGCCAGCAGCAAAGTCCGGGACAACTCCTACGAGCAGTACTTC | CASSKVRDNSYEQYF
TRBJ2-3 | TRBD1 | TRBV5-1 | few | TGCGCCAGCAGCCCGCACAGGGGGCTTACAGATACGCAGTATTTT | CASSPHRGLTDTQYF
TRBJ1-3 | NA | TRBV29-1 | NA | TGCAGCGTTGGTGAATTCGGGAACACCATATATTTT | CSVGEFGNTIYF
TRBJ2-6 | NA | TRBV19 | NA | TGTGCCAGTTCCGCCGGAGGGTCTGGGGCCAACGTCCTGACTTTC | CASSAGGSGANVLTF
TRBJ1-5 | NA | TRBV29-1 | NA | TGCAGCGTTGGTAGTACGAGTGATAGCAATCAGCCCCAGCATTTT | CSVGSTSDSNQPQHF
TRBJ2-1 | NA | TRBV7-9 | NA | TGTGCCAGCAGCTTCCTGAGCTCCTACAATGAGCAGTTCTTC | CASSFLSSYNEQFF
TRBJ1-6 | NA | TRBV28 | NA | TGTGCCAGCAGTTTAAACGGCAGGCCTGATTCACCCCTCCACTTT | CASSLNGRPDSPLHF
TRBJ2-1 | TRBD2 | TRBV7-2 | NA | TGTGCCAGCAGCATAGCGGGGTCTAAGCATGAGCAGTTCTTC | CASSIAGSKHEQFF
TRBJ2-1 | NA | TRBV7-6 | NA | TGTGCCAGCAGCCTCGTCAATGAGCAGTTCTTC | CASSLVNEQFF
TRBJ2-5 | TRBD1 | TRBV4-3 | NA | TGCGCCAGCAGCCAAGGACAGGGCTCTTCAGAGACCCAGTACTTC | CASSQGQGSSETQYF
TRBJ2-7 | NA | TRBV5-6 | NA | TGTGCCAGCAGTCCCCTGACAGGGACTACCTACGAGCAGTACTTC | CASSPLTGTTYEQYF
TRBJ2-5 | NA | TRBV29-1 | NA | TGCAGCGTGGGGGAGACCCAGTACTTC | CSVGETQYF
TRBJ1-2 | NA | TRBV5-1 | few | TGCGCCAGCAGCTCCGGACAGCCCTATGGCTACACCTTC | CASSSGQPYGYTF
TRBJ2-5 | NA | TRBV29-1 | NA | TGCAGCGTTGAGTATCGGTCCGGGGAGACCCAGTACTTC | CSVEYRSGETQYF
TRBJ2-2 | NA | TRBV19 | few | TGTGCCAGTAATTCAGGGTGGGACACCGGGGAGCTGTTTTTT | CASNSGWDTGELFF
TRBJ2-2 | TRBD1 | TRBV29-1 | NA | TGCAGCGTCGCCGCCAGGGGGCGGACCGGGGAGCTGTTTTTT | CSVAARGRTGELFF
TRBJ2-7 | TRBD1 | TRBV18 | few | TGTGCCAGCTCACGAGGACAGGGCCTGGAAGAGCAGTACTTC | CASSRGQGLEEQYF
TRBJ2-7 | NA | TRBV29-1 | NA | TGCAGCCCTGGAGGCTGGGGGGAGTCCTACGAGCAGTACTTC | CSPGGWGESYEQYF
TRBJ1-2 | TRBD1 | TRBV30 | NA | TGTGCCTGGAGTGTAGGGGGACAGGGATATGGCTACACCTTC | CAWSVGGQGYGYTF
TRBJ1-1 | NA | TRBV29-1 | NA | TGCAGCGCCCGACAGGTGAGGAACACTGAAGCTTTCTTT | CSARQVRNTEAFF
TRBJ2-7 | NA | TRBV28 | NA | TGTGCCAGCAGTTTATCGCTGGGCTTGAGCTCCTACGAGCAGTACTTC | CASSLSLGLSSYEQYF